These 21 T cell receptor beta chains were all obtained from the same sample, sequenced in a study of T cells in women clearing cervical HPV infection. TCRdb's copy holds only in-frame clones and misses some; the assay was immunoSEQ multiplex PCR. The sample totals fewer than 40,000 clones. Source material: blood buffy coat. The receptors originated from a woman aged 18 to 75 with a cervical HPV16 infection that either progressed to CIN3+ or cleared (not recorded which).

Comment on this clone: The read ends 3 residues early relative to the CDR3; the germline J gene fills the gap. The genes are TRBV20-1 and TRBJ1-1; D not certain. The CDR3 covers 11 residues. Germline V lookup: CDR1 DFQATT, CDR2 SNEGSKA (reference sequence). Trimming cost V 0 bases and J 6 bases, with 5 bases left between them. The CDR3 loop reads CSARDQSEAFF. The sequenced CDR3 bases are TGCAGTGCTAGAGATCAGTCTGAA.

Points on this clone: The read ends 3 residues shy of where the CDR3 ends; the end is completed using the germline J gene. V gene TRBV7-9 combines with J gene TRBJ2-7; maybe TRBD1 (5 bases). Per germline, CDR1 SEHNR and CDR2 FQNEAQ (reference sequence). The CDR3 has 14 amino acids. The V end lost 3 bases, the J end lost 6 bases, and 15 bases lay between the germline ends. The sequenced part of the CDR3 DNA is TGTGCCAGCAGCTTTGACAGTCGAAGGGGCGAG. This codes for CASSFDSRRGE. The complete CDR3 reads CASSFDSRRGEQYF. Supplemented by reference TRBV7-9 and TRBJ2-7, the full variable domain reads DTGVSQNPRHKITKRGQNVTFRCDPISEHNRLYWYRQTLGQGPEFLTYFQNEAQLEKSRLLSDRFSAERPKGSFSTLEIQRTEQGDSAMYLCASSFDSRRGEQYFGPGTRLTVT.

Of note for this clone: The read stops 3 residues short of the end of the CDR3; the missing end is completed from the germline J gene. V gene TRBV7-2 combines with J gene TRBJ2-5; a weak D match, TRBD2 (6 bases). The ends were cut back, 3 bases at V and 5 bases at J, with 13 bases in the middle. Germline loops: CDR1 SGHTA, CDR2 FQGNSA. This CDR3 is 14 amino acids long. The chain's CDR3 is CASSFTRGRETQYF. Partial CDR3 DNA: TGTGCCAGCAGCTTCACGCGGGGCAGGGAGACC. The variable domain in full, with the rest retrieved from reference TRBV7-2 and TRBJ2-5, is GAGVSQSPSNKVTEKGKDVELRCDPISGHTALYWYRQSLGQGLEFLIYFQGNSAPDKSGLPSDRFSAERTGGSVSTLTIQRTQQEDSAVYLCASSFTRGRETQYFGPGTRLLVL.

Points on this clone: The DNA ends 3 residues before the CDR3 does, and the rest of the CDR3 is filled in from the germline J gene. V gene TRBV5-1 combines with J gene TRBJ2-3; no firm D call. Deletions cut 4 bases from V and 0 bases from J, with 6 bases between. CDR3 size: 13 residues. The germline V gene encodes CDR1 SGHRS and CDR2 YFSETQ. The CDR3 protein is CASSISSTDTQYF. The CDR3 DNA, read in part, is TGCGCCAGCAGCATCAGTAGCACAGATACG.

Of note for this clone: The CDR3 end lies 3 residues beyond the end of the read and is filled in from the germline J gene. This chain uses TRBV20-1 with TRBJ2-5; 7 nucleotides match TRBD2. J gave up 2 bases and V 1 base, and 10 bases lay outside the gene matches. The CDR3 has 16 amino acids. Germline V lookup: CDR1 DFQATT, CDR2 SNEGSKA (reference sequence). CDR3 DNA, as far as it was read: TGCAGTGCTAGAGTTGGCCAGCGGGGTCTTCAAGAGACC. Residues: CSARVGQRGLQET. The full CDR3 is CSARVGQRGLQETQYF.

CDR3 DNA (partial): TGTGCCAGTGCCCATGGTCCTGCGGGAAAA. Its translation: CASAHGPAGK. The whole CDR3 reads CASAHGPAGKLFF. V gene TRBV19 combines with J gene TRBJ1-4; D is unresolved. The sequence runs out 3 residues before the end of the CDR3; the remainder is reconstructed from the germline J gene. Germline V gene sequence: CDR1 LNHDA, CDR2 SQIVND (reference sequence). The V gene lost 8 bases and the J gene lost 10 bases, with 17 bases spanning the gap. The CDR3 has 13 amino acids.

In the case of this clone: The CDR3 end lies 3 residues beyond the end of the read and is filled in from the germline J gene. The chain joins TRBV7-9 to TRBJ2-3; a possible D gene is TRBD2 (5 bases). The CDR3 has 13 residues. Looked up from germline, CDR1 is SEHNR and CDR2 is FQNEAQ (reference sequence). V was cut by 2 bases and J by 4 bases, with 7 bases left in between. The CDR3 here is CASSLSGSDTQYF. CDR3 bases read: TGTGCCAGCAGCTTAAGCGGATCAGATACG. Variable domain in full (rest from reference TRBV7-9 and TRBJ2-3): DTGVSQNPRHKITKRGQNVTFRCDPISEHNRLYWYRQTLGQGPEFLTYFQNEAQLEKSRLLSDRFSAERPKGSFSTLEIQRTEQGDSAMYLCASSLSGSDTQYFGPGTRLTVL.

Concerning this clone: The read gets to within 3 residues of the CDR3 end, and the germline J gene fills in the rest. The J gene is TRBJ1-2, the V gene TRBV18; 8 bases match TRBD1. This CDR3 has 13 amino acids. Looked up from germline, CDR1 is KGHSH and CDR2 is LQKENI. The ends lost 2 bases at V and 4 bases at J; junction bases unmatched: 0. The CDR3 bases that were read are TGTGCCAGCTCACCAGGGACAGGCTATGGC. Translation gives CASSPGTGYG. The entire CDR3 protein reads CASSPGTGYGYTF.

The CDR3 reads CSARLRMNTEAFF. The covered CDR3 bases are TGCAGTGCTCGTCTACGAATGAACACTGAA. J is TRBJ1-1 and V is TRBV20-1, with D unresolved. The read gets to within 3 residues of the CDR3 end, and the germline J gene fills in the rest. The CDR3 totals 13 residues. Trimming took off 5 bases at V and 0 bases at J, with 10 bases between the two ends. The germline CDR1 and CDR2 sequences are DFQATT and SNEGSKA (reference sequence).

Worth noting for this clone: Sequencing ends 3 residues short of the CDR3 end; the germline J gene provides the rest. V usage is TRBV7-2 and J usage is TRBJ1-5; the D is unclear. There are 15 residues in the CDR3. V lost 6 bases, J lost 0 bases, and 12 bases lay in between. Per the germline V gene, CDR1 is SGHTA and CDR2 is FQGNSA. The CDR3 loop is CASRYSGNSNQPQHF. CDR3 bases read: TGTGCCAGCAGATATAGTGGTAATAGCAATCAGCCC.

The covered CDR3 bases are TGCGCCAGCAGCCAAGATAGGACAGGGGTCAGGTACGAG. It translates to CASSQDRTGVRYE. The CDR3 in its entirety is CASSQDRTGVRYEQYF. The V call is TRBV4-1, the J call TRBJ2-7, with TRBD1 matching over 9 bases. The CDR3 goes on 3 residues after the read ends, and that part is filled in from the germline J gene. The CDR3 spans 16 residues. CDR1 MGHRA and CDR2 YSYEKL come from the germline V gene. Unmatched junction bases numbered 7, after V lost 0 bases and J lost 4 bases.

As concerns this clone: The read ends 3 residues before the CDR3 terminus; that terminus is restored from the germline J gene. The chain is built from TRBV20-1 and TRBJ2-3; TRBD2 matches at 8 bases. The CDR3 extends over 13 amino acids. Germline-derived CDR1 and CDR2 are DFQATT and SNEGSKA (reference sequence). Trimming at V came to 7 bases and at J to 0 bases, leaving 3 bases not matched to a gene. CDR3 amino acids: CSVLAGSTDTQYF. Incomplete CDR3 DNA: TGCAGTGTGCTAGCGGGCAGCACAGATACG.

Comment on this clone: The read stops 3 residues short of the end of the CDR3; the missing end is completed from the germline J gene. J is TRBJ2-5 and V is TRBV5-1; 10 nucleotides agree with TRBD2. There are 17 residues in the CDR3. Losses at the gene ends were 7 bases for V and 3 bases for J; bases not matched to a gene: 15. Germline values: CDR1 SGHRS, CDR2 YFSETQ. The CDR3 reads CASSPITGTSDEETQYF. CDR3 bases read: TGCGCCAGCTCCCCAATTACCGGGACTAGCGACGAAGAGACC.

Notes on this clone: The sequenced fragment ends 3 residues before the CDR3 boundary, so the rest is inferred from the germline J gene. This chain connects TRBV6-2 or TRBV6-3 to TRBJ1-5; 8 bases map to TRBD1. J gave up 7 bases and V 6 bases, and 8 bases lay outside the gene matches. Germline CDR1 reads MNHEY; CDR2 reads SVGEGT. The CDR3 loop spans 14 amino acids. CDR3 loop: CASRPQGARQPQHF. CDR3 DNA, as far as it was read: TGTGCCAGCAGACCCCAGGGGGCGCGGCAGCCC.

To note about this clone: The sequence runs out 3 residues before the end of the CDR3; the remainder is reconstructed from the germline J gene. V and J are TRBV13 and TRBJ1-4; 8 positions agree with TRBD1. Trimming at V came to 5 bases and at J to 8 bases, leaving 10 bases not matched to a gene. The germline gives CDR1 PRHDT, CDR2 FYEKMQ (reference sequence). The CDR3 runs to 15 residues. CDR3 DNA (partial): TGTGCCAGCAGCGAACGGACAGGGAATCGGGAAAAA. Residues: CASSERTGNREK. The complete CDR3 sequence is CASSERTGNREKLFF.

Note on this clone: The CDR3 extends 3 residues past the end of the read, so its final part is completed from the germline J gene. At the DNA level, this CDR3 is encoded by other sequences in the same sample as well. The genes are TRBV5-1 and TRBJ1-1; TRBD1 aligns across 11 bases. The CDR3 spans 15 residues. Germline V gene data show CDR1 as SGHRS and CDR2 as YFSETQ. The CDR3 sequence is CASMAGRTGGSGAFF. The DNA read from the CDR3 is TGCGCCAGCATGGCAGGCCGGACAGGGGGCTCGGGG.

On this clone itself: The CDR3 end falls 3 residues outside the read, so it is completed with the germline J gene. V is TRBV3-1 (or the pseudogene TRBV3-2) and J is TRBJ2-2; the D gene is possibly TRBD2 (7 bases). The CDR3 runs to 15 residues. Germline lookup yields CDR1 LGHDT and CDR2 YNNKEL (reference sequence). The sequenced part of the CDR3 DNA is TGTGCCAGCAGCCACAGAGGGGGGACTAATGAAAAG. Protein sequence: CASSHRGGTNEK. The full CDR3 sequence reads CASSHRGGTNEKLFF.

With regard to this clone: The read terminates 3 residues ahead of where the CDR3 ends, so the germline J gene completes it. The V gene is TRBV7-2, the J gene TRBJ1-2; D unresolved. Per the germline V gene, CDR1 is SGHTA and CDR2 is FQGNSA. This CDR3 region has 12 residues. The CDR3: CASSLDRGDYTF. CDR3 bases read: TGTGCCAGCAGCTTAGACCGCGGCGAC.

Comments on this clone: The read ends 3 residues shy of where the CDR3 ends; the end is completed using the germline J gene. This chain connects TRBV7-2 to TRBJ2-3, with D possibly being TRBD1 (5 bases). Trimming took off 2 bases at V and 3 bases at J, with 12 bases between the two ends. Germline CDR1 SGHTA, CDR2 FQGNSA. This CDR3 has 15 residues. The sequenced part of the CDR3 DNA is TGTGCCAGCAGCTTAAAGGGGCGTACTACAGATACG. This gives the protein CASSLKGRTTDT. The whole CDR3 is CASSLKGRTTDTQYF.

The CDR3 reads CSASSRSPYNEQFF. The DNA read from the CDR3 is TGCAGTGCTAGTTCCAGGTCTCCCTACAATGAG. This chain uses TRBV20-1 with TRBJ2-1; D not certain. The read halts 3 residues ahead of the CDR3 end, with the missing end drawn from the germline J gene. This CDR3 region has 14 residues. The V gene lost 3 bases and the J gene lost 2 bases, with 11 bases spanning the gap. Germline assignment: CDR1 DFQATT and CDR2 SNEGSKA (reference sequence).

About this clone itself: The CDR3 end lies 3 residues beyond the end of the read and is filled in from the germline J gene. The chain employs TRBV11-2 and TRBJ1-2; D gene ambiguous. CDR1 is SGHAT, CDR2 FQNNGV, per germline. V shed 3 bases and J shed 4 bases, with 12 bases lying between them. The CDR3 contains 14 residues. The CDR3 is CASSLATDTYGYTF. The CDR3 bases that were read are TGTGCCAGCAGCTTGGCAACAGACACCTATGGC.